A selection of T cell receptor beta chains follows, all from one sample in a study of siplizumab effects on memory and regulatory T cells. Using immunoSEQ multiplex PCR, the repertoire was profiled, and TCRdb retains in-frame clones only, with some absent. The sample holds about 110,000 clones, approximately 92% seen once. Material for sequencing was CD4+ T cells sorted from blood. All receptors come from a human donor in good health. CDR3s include the opening cysteine and the closing phenylalanine or tryptophan. The order of the fields is D gene, V gene, J gene, clone size, CDR3 protein, CDR3 DNA. The D gene is left open where the match is weak. The size field is filled for only some rows; it gives once, few, many or a size class.

-	TRBV6-5	TRBJ2-1	-	CASSSRRNEQFF	TGTGCCAGCAGTTCCCGTAGAAATGAGCAGTTCTTC
-	TRBV2	TRBJ2-5	-	CASSRTWETQYF	TGTGCCAGCAGTAGAACCTGGGAGACCCAGTACTTC
TRBD1	TRBV5-1	TRBJ2-7	-	CASSLEGTGVTYEQYF	TGCGCCAGCAGCTTGGAGGGGACAGGTGTCACCTACGAGCAGTACTTC
TRBD1	TRBV11-2	TRBJ2-7	-	CASSIAGTGVSYEQYF	TGTGCCAGCAGCATAGCCGGGACAGGGGTCTCCTACGAGCAGTACTTC
-	TRBV9	TRBJ1-2	-	CASSVAGTWGGYTF	TGTGCCAGCAGCGTAGCAGGAACGTGGGGCGGCTACACCTTC
-	TRBV15	TRBJ1-2	-	CATSRGDYGYTF	TGTGCCACCAGCAGAGGGGATTATGGCTACACCTTC
TRBD1	TRBV5-1	TRBJ1-2	-	CASSRGSGQGLGSYGYTF	TGCGCCAGCAGCCGGGGGTCGGGACAGGGACTCGGATCCTATGGCTACACCTTC
-	TRBV9	TRBJ2-7	once	CASSVGQGGYEQYF	TGTGCCAGCAGCGTAGGGCAGGGAGGATACGAGCAGTACTTC
TRBD2	TRBV5-8	TRBJ2-5	-	CASSPGLAGGQETQYF	TGTGCCAGCAGCCCTGGACTAGCGGGGGGCCAAGAGACCCAGTACTTC
-	TRBV6-1	TRBJ2-7	-	CASWPTIAGSYEQYF	TGTGCCAGCTGGCCCACCATCGCCGGGTCCTACGAGCAGTACTTC
-	TRBV5-1	TRBJ2-1	-	CASSLEAGVNNEQFF	TGCGCCAGCAGCTTGGAGGCAGGGGTAAACAATGAGCAGTTCTTC
-	TRBV2	TRBJ2-6	-	CARSGIGGANVLTF	TGTGCCAGATCAGGGATCGGTGGGGCCAACGTCCTGACTTTC
TRBD1	TRBV6-5	TRBJ1-2	-	CASSYRDRGNYGYTF	TGTGCCAGCAGTTATCGGGACAGGGGAAACTATGGCTACACCTTC
-	TRBV5-1	TRBJ2-1	-	CASSPRGSYNEQFF	TGCGCCAGCAGCCCCCGGGGCTCCTACAATGAGCAGTTCTTC
TRBD2	TRBV9	TRBJ2-3	-	CASSAGTSGRAKADTQYF	TGTGCCAGCAGCGCCGGGACTAGCGGGAGGGCCAAAGCAGATACGCAGTATTTT
TRBD2	TRBV19	TRBJ2-3	-	CASSPQGLEGDTQYF	TGTGCCAGTAGTCCGCAGGGACTAGAAGGAGATACGCAGTATTTT
-	TRBV2	TRBJ1-5	-	CASSEEETGNQPQHF	TGTGCCAGCAGTGAAGAGGAGACAGGCAATCAGCCCCAGCATTTT
-	TRBV6-5	TRBJ1-3	-	CASRDSGRDTIYF	TGTGCCAGCAGGGACAGTGGCCGGGACACCATATATTTT
-	TRBV10-3	TRBJ1-4	-	CAISVQNSNEKLFF	TGTGCCATCAGTGTCCAGAACTCTAATGAAAAACTGTTTTTT
-	TRBV5-1	TRBJ1-2	-	CASSHEGREYGYTF	TGCGCCAGCAGCCATGAAGGACGGGAGTATGGCTACACCTTC
TRBD1	TRBV4-2	TRBJ1-5	once	CASSQGTGVGQPQHF	TGTGCCAGCAGCCAGGGGACAGGGGTGGGGCAGCCCCAGCATTTT
TRBD1	TRBV6-5	TRBJ1-1	-	CASSRTGSTEAFF	TGTGCCAGCAGCCGGACAGGGTCCACTGAAGCTTTCTTT
TRBD1	TRBV4-2	TRBJ1-2	-	CASSQGSRTGLDNGYTF	TGTGCCAGCAGCCAAGGCTCCCGGACAGGGTTGGATAACGGCTACACCTTC
-	TRBV25-1	TRBJ1-4	once	CASSDDPSPEKLFF	TGTGCCAGCAGTGACGACCCTTCGCCCGAAAAACTGTTTTTT
-	TRBV2	TRBJ1-1	few	CASSEGTANTEAFF	TGTGCCAGCAGTGAAGGCACAGCGAACACTGAAGCTTTCTTT
-	TRBV6-4	TRBJ1-2	-	CASSDSDGYTF	TGTGCCAGCAGTGACTCGGATGGCTACACCTTC
TRBD1	TRBV30	TRBJ1-2	-	CAWGQGEGGYTF	TGTGCCTGGGGACAGGGGGAAGGTGGCTACACCTTC
TRBD1	TRBV6-1	TRBJ2-5	once	CASTAGGAGTQYF	TGTGCCAGCACGGCAGGGGGCGCGGGGACCCAGTACTTC
-	TRBV5-6	TRBJ2-3	-	CASSWGVDTQYF	TGTGCCAGCAGTTGGGGCGTTGATACGCAGTATTTT